The 30 T cell receptor beta chains listed next were all sequenced from one sample in a study of cytomegalovirus exposure and HLA in healthy donors. The PCR had 60 Vbeta and 13 Jbeta primers. Clones were read by immunoSEQ multiplex PCR, and TCRdb kept only the in-frame ones, dropping some. Of under 200,000 clones in the sample, 84% are singletons; the top ten hold under 1.1%. Sequencing was performed on PBMCs. These receptors were taken from a man younger than 40 in good health and CMV-seronegative.

In the case of this clone: The conserved phenylalanine or tryptophan is not found at the CDR3 terminus, so this likely reflects a read error. The limits of the CDR3 on the DNA are not certain, so only TCRdb's listed CDR3 is given. The chain uses TRBV23-1 and TRBJ2-7; the table's D call TRBD2 went unverified against the DNA. TRBV23-1 is an ORF; its function is uncertain. The CDR3 is 11 amino acids in total, end residues counted. CDR3: CASSQSPGGRE.

This chain links TRBV5-1 with TRBJ2-3, with D hard to call. V lost 5 bases to trimming and J lost 0 bases, with 4 bases between them. This CDR3 has 12 amino acids. Per the germline V gene, CDR1 is SGHRS and CDR2 is YFSETQ. CDR3 nucleotides: TGCGCCAGCAGTTATAGCACAGATACGCAGTATTTT. Protein product: CASSYSTDTQYF.

V usage is TRBV4-3 and J usage is TRBJ2-1; a weak D match, TRBD2 (5 bases). Trimming removed 1 base from V and 7 bases from J, with 20 bases in between. Germline V gives CDR1 LGHNA, CDR2 YSLEER. This CDR3 has 17 amino acids. The CDR3 nucleotides read TGCGCCAGCAGCCAAGTCCCTAATAACCAAGGACTTAATGAGCAGTTCTTC. This encodes CASSQVPNNQGLNEQFF.

This chain uses TRBV7-2 with TRBJ2-7, with D maybe TRBD2 (5 bases). Trimming pared 0 bases from V and 6 bases from J, leaving 15 bases between. Germline values: CDR1 SGHTA, CDR2 FQGNSA. This CDR3 is 15 amino acids long. The CDR3 DNA is TGTGCCAGCAGCTTAGCGAAGGGAGTCCCCTTCGAGCAGTACTTC. It translates to CASSLAKGVPFEQYF.

The chain has TRBV2 and TRBJ1-5; D unclear. The ends were cut back, 7 bases at V and 4 bases at J, with 17 bases in the middle. Looked up from germline, CDR1 is SNHLY and CDR2 is FYNNEI. The CDR3 is made up of 15 amino acids. The CDR3 DNA is TGTGCCAGCACCGTGATAGATCGTCGGAATCAGCCCCAGCATTTT. This sequence encodes CASTVIDRRNQPQHF.

V usage is TRBV28 and J usage is TRBJ1-5; D unresolved. Germline lookup yields CDR1 MDHEN and CDR2 SYDVKM. The CDR3 has 15 residues. The V gene lost 7 bases and the J gene lost 2 bases, with 15 bases spanning the gap. CDR3: CASNIEVLGNQPQHF. The CDR3, as DNA: TGTGCCAGCAATATCGAGGTCTTGGGCAATCAGCCCCAGCATTTT. The full variable domain, in which reference TRBV28 and TRBJ1-5 provide the parts outside the CDR3, is DVKVTQSSRYLVKRTGEKVFLECVQDMDHENMFWYRQDPGLGLRLIYFSYDVKMKEKGDIPEGYSVSREKKERFSLILESASTNQTSMYLCASNIEVLGNQPQHFGDGTRLSIL.

The gene calls are TRBV10-3 and TRBJ1-1, with a possible D match to TRBD1 (5 bases). Germline CDR1 and CDR2: ENHRY and SYGVKD. CDR3 size: 13 residues. V was clipped by 4 bases and J by 6 bases, with 12 bases between them. CDR3 sequence: CAISVGSGAEAFF. The CDR3 DNA sequence: TGTGCCATCAGTGTCGGGTCGGGGGCTGAAGCTTTCTTT.

J is TRBJ1-3 and V is TRBV27; D is perhaps TRBD1 (6 bases). Germline V gene data show CDR1 as MNHEY and CDR2 as SMNVEV (reference sequence). The CDR3 runs to 13 residues. V lost 4 bases and J lost 3, with 7 bases in between. This CDR3 is CASSSRGGNTIYF. For the CDR3, the DNA is TGTGCCAGCAGTTCCAGGGGTGGAAACACCATATATTTT.

The V and J genes are TRBV7-3 and TRBJ2-3; tentatively, D is TRBD2 (6 bases). The CDR3 has 15 residues. V shed 2 bases and J shed 1 base, with 10 bases lying between them. Germline V gene lookup returns CDR1 SGHTA and CDR2 FQGTGA. The chain's CDR3 is CASSLEGRRTDTQYF. The CDR3 DNA follows: TGTGCCAGCAGCTTAGAGGGGAGGCGCACAGATACGCAGTATTTT.

V gene TRBV7-2 combines with J gene TRBJ2-5, with 8 bases that match TRBD1. The J call may be incorrect, as the DNA end agrees better with TRBJ2-7. CDR1 is SGHTA, CDR2 FQGNSA, per germline. CDR3 length: 15 residues. The CDR3 spells CASKTGQGASYEQYF. CDR3 DNA sequence: TGTGCCAGCAAAACCGGACAGGGCGCTTCCTACGAGCAGTACTTC.

This rearrangement joins TRBV5-6 to TRBJ1-2, with 9 bases that match TRBD1. This CDR3 contains 15 residues. Per germline, CDR1 SGHDT and CDR2 YYEEEE. Trimming removed 4 bases from V and 5 bases from J; junction bases left unmatched: 9. The CDR3 DNA reads as TGTGCCAGCAGCAGCCGACGACAGGGGGGGTATGGCTACACCTTC. It codes for CASSSRRQGGYGYTF.

The chain joins TRBV2 to TRBJ2-1, with TRBD1 matching over 7 bases. The germline V gene has CDR1 SNHLY and CDR2 FYNNEI. The length of the CDR3 is 13 residues. With 6 bases clipped from V and 3 bases from J, the junction kept 2 bases outside the gene matches. CDR3 protein: CASRQGSYNEQFF. Here the CDR3 DNA reads TGTGCCAGCAGACAGGGGAGCTACAATGAGCAGTTCTTC.

The V and J genes are TRBV6-5 and TRBJ1-5; 7 nucleotides agree with TRBD1. J lost 0 bases, V lost 8 bases, and 4 bases had no gene match. CDR1 and CDR2 from the germline V gene are MNHEY and SVGAGI. The CDR3 has 14 residues. The CDR3 region is CASGNRGSNQPQHF. DNA of the CDR3: TGTGCCAGCGGGAACAGGGGTAGCAATCAGCCCCAGCATTTT.

A word on this clone: The sample contains more than one DNA sequence encoding this CDR3. This sequence joins TRBV25-1 and TRBJ2-6, with D tentatively TRBD2 (6 bases). Germline-derived CDR1 and CDR2 are MGHDK and SYGVNS. This CDR3 is 15 amino acids long. V was trimmed by 4 bases and J by 2 bases, leaving 9 bases between them. Here the CDR3 reads CASSVGGAGANVLTF. CDR3 DNA: TGTGCCAGCAGTGTAGGAGGGGCTGGGGCCAACGTCCTGACTTTC. Based on the CDR3 plus reference TRBV25-1 and TRBJ2-6, the full variable domain is EADIYQTPRYLVIGTGKKITLECSQTMGHDKMYWYQQDPGMELHLIHYSYGVNSTEKGDLSSESTVSRIRTEHFPLTLESARPSHTSQYLCASSVGGAGANVLTFGAGSRLTVL.

V and J are TRBV10-2 and TRBJ2-1, with 10 bases matching TRBD2. There are 14 residues in the CDR3. Per germline, CDR1 WSHSY and CDR2 SAAADI. Unmatched junction bases numbered 4, after V lost 7 bases and J lost 4 bases. The CDR3 DNA sequence: TGCGCCAGCAATAGCGGGGGGAGATACAATGAGCAGTTCTTC. Translation: CASNSGGRYNEQFF.

This chain joins TRBV2 and TRBJ2-3; 7 bases line up with TRBD1. Per germline, CDR1 SNHLY and CDR2 FYNNEI. V shed 6 bases and J 1 base; nucleotides not matched to a gene: 1. The CDR3 is made up of 13 amino acids. CDR3 amino acids: CASRGQRTDTQYF. In DNA, the CDR3 is TGTGCCAGCAGGGGACAGCGCACAGATACGCAGTATTTT. Complete variable domain (other parts from reference TRBV2 and TRBJ2-3): EPEVTQTPSHQVTQMGQEVILRCVPISNHLYFYWYRQILGQKVEFLVSFYNNEISEKSEIFDDQFSVERPDGSNFTLKIRSTKLEDSAMYFCASRGQRTDTQYFGPGTRLTVL.

The V and J genes are TRBV7-6 and TRBJ2-1, with 10 bases fitting TRBD1. This CDR3 contains 19 residues. Germline V gene sequence: CDR1 SGHVS, CDR2 FNYEAQ. Trimming at V came to 0 bases and at J to 5 bases, leaving 13 bases not matched to a gene. The CDR3, as DNA: TGTGCCAGCAGCTTAGCCGGGACAGGGGTTTATGGGGACAACAATGAGCAGTTCTTC. This gives the protein CASSLAGTGVYGDNNEQFF.

The chain carries TRBV6-1 and TRBJ2-5, with D perhaps matching TRBD1 (5 bases). CDR1 is MNHNS and CDR2 is SASEGT in the germline V gene. V lost 7 bases and J 0 bases, leaving 9 bases between the germline ends. This CDR3 contains 13 residues. The CDR3 bases are TGTGCCAGCACCCCAGGGTACCAAGAGACCCAGTACTTC. Protein sequence: CASTPGYQETQYF.

Remarks on this clone: Other DNA sequences from this sample encode an identical CDR3 as well. The chain is built from TRBV7-8 and TRBJ2-7, with 10 bases fitting TRBD1. V dropped 1 base and J dropped 2; count of bases not matched to a gene: 2. Germline loops: CDR1 SGHVS, CDR2 FQNEAQ. This CDR3 has 15 amino acids. Here the CDR3 reads CASSLEGTGAYEQYF. CDR3 nucleotides: TGTGCCAGCAGCTTAGAGGGGACAGGGGCCTACGAGCAGTACTTC.

The chain links TRBV7-9 to TRBJ2-5, with D tentatively TRBD1 (5 bases). The J call may not be correct, given that the DNA end is closer to TRBJ2-7. CDR3 length: 13 amino acids. Germline-derived CDR1 and CDR2 are SEHNR and FQNEAQ (reference sequence). CDR3 amino acids: CASSPDTYYEQYF. In nucleotides, the CDR3 is TGTGCCAGCAGCCCGGACACTTACTACGAGCAGTACTTC.

The chain recombines TRBV6-5 with TRBJ1-6; D might be TRBD1 (6 bases). The CDR3 consists of 16 residues. From germline, CDR1 is MNHEY and CDR2 SVGAGI. V was trimmed by 1 base and J by 9 bases, leaving 16 bases between them. CDR3 region: CASSYFATGFGSPLHF. Here the CDR3 DNA reads TGTGCCAGCAGTTACTTCGCGACAGGATTCGGTTCACCCCTCCACTTT.

A remark on this clone: The junction does not match germline at one end; this may be a read error. The chain is built from TRBV19 and TRBJ1-2, with a weak D call TRBD1 (5 bases). Per germline, CDR1 LNHDA and CDR2 SQIVND (reference sequence). The CDR3 is made up of 12 amino acids. Written as DNA, the CDR3 is TGTGCCAGTAGTCTAGACAGCTATGGCTACACCTTC. It encodes CASSLDSYGYTF.

The chain has TRBV5-4 and TRBJ2-5; tentatively, D is TRBD2 (6 bases). This CDR3 has 15 amino acids. The V end was cut by 2 bases, the J end by 4 bases, with 15 bases between. The germline V gene has CDR1 SGHNT and CDR2 YYREEE (reference sequence). Here the CDR3 reads CASSLSTGERETQYF. CDR3 DNA: TGTGCCAGCAGCTTATCTACGGGAGAGAGAGAGACCCAGTACTTC. The variable domain in full, with the rest retrieved from reference TRBV5-4 and TRBJ2-5, is ETGVTQSPTHLIKTRGQQVTLRCSSQSGHNTVSWYQQALGQGPQFIFQYYREEENGRGNFPPRFSGLQFPNYSSELNVNALELDDSALYLCASSLSTGERETQYFGPGTRLLVL.

The gene calls are TRBV2 and TRBJ1-6, with 9 bases matching TRBD1. Germline loops: CDR1 SNHLY, CDR2 FYNNEI. After removal of 7 bases from V and 10 bases from J, the junction contained 8 bases not matched to a gene. This CDR3 has 14 residues. In DNA, the CDR3 is TGTGCCAGCATTCCGGGACAGGGTAAATCACCCCTCCACTTT. Amino acids: CASIPGQGKSPLHF.

The chain joins TRBV7-9 to TRBJ1-4; 8 nucleotides line up with TRBD1. Losses at the gene ends were 4 bases for V and 7 bases for J; bases not matched to a gene: 2. The CDR3 runs to 13 residues. Germline-derived CDR1 and CDR2 are SEHNR and FQNEAQ (reference sequence). The CDR3: CASSSTGVEKLFF. In DNA, the CDR3 is TGTGCCAGCAGCTCGACAGGGGTTGAAAAACTGTTTTTT.

This clone was picked up one time. This chain links TRBV19 with TRBJ1-1; 10 bases fit TRBD1. Trimming cost V 2 bases and J 3 bases; bases outside gene matches: 3. The CDR3 contains 15 residues. Germline V gene lookup returns CDR1 LNHDA and CDR2 SQIVND (reference sequence). The chain's CDR3 is CASSIRTGGYTEAFF. DNA for the CDR3: TGTGCCAGTAGTATAAGGACAGGGGGATACACTGAAGCTTTCTTT.

The chain employs TRBV30 and TRBJ2-7; D ambiguous. The V end was cut by 0 bases, the J end by 9 bases, with 12 bases between. CDR1 is GTSNPN and CDR2 is SVGIG in the germline V gene (reference sequence). The CDR3 loop spans 12 amino acids. The CDR3 loop is CAWSVGGVGQYF. The CDR3 DNA is TGTGCCTGGAGTGTAGGCGGCGTTGGGCAGTACTTC.

This clone was seen once. This chain joins TRBV9 and TRBJ1-6; unclear D gene. V was shortened by 6 bases and J by 0 bases, with 10 bases between the two germline ends. The CDR3 covers 15 residues. Germline CDR1 and CDR2: SGDLS and YYNGEE. The CDR3 DNA reads as TGTGCCAGCACCTACGATAGCTCCTATAATTCACCCCTCCACTTT. It encodes CASTYDSSYNSPLHF.

V is TRBV29-1 and J is TRBJ2-2; 8 bases line up with TRBD1. The CDR3 spans 15 residues. Germline CDR1 reads SQVTM; CDR2 reads ANQGSEA. Trimming at V came to 0 bases and at J to 5 bases, leaving 5 bases not matched to a gene. The CDR3 spells CSVEDLNRGTGELFF. DNA of the CDR3: TGCAGCGTTGAAGATTTGAACAGGGGGACCGGGGAGCTGTTTTTT.

The V call is TRBV7-9, the J call TRBJ2-7, with TRBD1 identical over 11 bases. The CDR3 sequence is 14 residues long. With 1 base clipped from V and 7 bases from J, the junction kept 3 bases outside the gene matches. The germline CDR1 and CDR2 sequences are SEHNR and FQNEAQ (reference sequence). The CDR3 loop reads CASSLGTGGKEQYF. CDR3 DNA sequence: TGTGCCAGCAGCTTAGGGACAGGGGGCAAGGAGCAGTACTTC.